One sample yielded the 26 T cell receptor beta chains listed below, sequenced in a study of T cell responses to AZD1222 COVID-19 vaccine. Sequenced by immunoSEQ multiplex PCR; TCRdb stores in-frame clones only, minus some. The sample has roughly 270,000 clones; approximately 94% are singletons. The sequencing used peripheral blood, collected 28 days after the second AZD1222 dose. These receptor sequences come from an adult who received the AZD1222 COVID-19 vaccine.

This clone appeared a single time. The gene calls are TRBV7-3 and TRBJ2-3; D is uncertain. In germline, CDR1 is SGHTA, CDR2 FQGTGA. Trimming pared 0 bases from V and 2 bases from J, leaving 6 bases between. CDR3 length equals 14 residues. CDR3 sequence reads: CASSLTGSTDTQYF. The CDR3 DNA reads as TGTGCCAGCAGCTTAACGGGTTCCACAGATACGCAGTATTTT.

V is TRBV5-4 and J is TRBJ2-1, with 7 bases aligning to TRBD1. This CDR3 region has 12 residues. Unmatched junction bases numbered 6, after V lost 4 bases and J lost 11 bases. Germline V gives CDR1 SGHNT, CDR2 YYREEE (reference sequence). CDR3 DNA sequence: TGTGCCAGCAGCGACGACAGGGCTCAGCAGTTCTTC. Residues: CASSDDRAQQFF.

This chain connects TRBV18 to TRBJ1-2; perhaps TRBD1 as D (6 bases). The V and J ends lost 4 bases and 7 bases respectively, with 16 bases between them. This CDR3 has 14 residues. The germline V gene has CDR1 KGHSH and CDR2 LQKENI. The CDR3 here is CASSRQEAASGYTF. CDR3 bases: TGTGCCAGCTCACGACAGGAGGCTGCGTCTGGCTACACCTTC.

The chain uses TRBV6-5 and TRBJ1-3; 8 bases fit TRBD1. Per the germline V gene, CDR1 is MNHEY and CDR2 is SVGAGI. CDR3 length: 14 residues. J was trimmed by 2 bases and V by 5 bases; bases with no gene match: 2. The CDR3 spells CASSRTGPGNTIYF. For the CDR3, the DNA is TGTGCCAGCAGTCGGACAGGGCCTGGAAACACCATATATTTT.

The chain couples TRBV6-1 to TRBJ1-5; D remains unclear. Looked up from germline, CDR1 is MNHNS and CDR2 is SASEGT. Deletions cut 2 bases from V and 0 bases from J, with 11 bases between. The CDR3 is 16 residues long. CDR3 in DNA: TGTGCCAGCAGTGAACCGGACTATTATAGCAATCAGCCCCAGCATTTT. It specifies CASSEPDYYSNQPQHF.

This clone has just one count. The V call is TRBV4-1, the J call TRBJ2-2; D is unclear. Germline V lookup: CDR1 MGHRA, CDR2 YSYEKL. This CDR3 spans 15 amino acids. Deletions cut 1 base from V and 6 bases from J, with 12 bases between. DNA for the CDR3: TGCGCCAGCAGCCAAGTCGGGCGCCGGGCCGGGGAGCTGTTTTTT. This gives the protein CASSQVGRRAGELFF.

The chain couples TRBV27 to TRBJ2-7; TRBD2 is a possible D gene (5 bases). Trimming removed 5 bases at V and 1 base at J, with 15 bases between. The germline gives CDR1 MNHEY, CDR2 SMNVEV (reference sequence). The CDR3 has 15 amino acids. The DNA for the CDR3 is TGTGCCAGCAGTCCCGGAGGCTCGCTTTCCTACGAGCAGTACTTC. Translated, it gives CASSPGGSLSYEQYF.

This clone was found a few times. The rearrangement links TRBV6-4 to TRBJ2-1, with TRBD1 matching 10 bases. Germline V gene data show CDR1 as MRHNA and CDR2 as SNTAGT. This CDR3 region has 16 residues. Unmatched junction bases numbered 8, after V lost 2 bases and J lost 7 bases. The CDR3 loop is CASSDQDRGRLNEQFF. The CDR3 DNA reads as TGTGCCAGCAGTGACCAAGACAGGGGGCGCCTAAATGAGCAGTTCTTC.

The CDR3 reads CASRDVGDWDEQFF. The CDR3 DNA follows: TGTGCCAGCAGGGACGTGGGCGATTGGGATGAGCAGTTCTTC. This chain connects TRBV2 to TRBJ2-1; D unresolved. Trimming took off 6 bases at V and 8 bases at J, with 17 bases between the two ends. In germline, CDR1 is SNHLY, CDR2 FYNNEI. This CDR3 has 14 amino acids.

DNA of the CDR3: TGTGCCAGCAGCTTAGTTAGCCGAGGGGGCGAGACCCAGTACTTC. It yields the protein CASSLVSRGGETQYF. The chain uses TRBV7-2 and TRBJ2-5, with 7 bases that match TRBD1. The CDR3 is made up of 15 amino acids. Trimming cost V 1 base and J 5 bases; bases outside gene matches: 7. From germline, CDR1 is SGHTA and CDR2 FQGNSA. The full variable domain, its missing parts supplied by reference TRBV7-2 and TRBJ2-5, is GAGVSQSPSNKVTEKGKDVELRCDPISGHTALYWYRQSLGQGLEFLIYFQGNSAPDKSGLPSDRFSAERTGGSVSTLTIQRTQQEDSAVYLCASSLVSRGGETQYFGPGTRLLVL.

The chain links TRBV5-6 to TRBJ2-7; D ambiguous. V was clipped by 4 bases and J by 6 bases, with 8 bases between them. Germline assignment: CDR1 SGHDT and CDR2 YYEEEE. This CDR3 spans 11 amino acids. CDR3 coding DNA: TGTGCCAGCAGCCGAAGCCTCGAGCAGTACTTC. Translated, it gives CASSRSLEQYF.

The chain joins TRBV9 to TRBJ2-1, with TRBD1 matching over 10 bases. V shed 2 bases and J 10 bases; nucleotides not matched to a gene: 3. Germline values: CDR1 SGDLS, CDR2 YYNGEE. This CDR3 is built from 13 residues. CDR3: CASSVDRGLEQFF. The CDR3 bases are TGTGCCAGCAGCGTCGACAGGGGGCTCGAGCAGTTCTTC.

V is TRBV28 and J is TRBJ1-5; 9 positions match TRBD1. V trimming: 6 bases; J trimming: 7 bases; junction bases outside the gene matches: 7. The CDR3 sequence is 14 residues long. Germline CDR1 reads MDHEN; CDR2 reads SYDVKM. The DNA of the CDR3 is TGTGCCAGCAGATGGACAGGGGCGGAGCAGCCCCAGCATTTT. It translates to CASRWTGAEQPQHF.

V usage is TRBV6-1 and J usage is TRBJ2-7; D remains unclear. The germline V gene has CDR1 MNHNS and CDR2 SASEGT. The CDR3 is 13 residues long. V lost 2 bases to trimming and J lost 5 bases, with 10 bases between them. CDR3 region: CASSENSRHEQYF. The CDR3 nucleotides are TGTGCCAGCAGTGAAAACAGCCGCCACGAGCAGTACTTC.

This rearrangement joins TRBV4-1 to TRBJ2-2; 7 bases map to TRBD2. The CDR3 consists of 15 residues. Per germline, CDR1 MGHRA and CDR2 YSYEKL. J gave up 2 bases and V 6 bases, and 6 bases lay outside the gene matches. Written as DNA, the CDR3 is TGCGCCAGCAGTCGGGACTACTCTAACACCGGGGAGCTGTTTTTT. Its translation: CASSRDYSNTGELFF.

The CDR3 bases are TGTGCCAGCAGCGAACAGGGGGCGCCGGCCTACGAGCAGTACTTC. Translation: CASSEQGAPAYEQYF. J is TRBJ2-7 and V is TRBV28; TRBD1 matches 9 bases. CDR3 length: 15 residues. Per the germline V gene, CDR1 is MDHEN and CDR2 is SYDVKM. V gave up 6 bases and J gave up 2 bases; unmatched junction bases: 8. Full variable domain (missing parts from reference TRBV28 and TRBJ2-7): DVKVTQSSRYLVKRTGEKVFLECVQDMDHENMFWYRQDPGLGLRLIYFSYDVKMKEKGDIPEGYSVSREKKERFSLILESASTNQTSMYLCASSEQGAPAYEQYFGPGTRLTVT.

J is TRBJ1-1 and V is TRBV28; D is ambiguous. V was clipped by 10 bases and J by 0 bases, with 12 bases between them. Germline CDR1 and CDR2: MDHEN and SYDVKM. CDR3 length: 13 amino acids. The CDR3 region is CATGLTVNTEAFF. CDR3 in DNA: TGTGCCACCGGTCTAACAGTGAACACTGAAGCTTTCTTT.

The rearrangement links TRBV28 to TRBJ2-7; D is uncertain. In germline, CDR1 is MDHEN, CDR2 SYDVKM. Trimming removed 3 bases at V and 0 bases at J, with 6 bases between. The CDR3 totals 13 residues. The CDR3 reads CASSFRSSYEQYF. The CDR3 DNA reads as TGTGCCAGCAGTTTCAGGTCCTCCTACGAGCAGTACTTC.

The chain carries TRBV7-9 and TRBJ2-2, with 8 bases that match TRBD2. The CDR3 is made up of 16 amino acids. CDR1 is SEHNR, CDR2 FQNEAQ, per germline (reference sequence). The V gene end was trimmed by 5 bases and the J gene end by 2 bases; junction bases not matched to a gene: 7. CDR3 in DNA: TGTGCCAGCAGCCCGGGGGGGTTTGGAAACACCGGGGAGCTGTTTTTT. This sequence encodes CASSPGGFGNTGELFF.

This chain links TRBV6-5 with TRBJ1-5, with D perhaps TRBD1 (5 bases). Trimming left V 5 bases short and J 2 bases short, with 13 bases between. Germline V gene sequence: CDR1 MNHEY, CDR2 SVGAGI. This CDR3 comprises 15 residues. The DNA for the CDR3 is TGTGCCAGCAGTCCCGATGGGGGGGGCAATCAGCCCCAGCATTTT. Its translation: CASSPDGGGNQPQHF.

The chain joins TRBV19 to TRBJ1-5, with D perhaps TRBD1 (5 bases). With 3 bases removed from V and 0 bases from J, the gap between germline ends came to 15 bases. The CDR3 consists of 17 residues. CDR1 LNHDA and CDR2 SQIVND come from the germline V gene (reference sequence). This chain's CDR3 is CASSIGVGPNSNQPQHF. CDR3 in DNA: TGTGCCAGTAGTATTGGAGTGGGGCCAAATAGCAATCAGCCCCAGCATTTT.

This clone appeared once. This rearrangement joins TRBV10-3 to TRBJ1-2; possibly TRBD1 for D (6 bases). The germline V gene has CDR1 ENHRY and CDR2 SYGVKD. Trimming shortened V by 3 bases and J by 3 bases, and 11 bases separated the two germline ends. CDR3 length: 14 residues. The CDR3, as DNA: TGTGCCATCAGTGAAGTGCACAGGGACTATGGCTACACCTTC. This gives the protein CAISEVHRDYGYTF.

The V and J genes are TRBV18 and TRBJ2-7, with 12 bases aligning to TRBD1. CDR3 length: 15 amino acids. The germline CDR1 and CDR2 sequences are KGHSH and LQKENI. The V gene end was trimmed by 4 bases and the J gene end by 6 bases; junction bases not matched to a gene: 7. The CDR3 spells CASSQTRDRGPEQYF. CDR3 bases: TGTGCCAGCTCACAGACCCGGGACAGGGGGCCCGAGCAGTACTTC.

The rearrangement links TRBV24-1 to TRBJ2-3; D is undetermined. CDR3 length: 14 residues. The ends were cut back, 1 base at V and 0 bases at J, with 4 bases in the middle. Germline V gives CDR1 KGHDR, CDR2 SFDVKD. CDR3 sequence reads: CATSDFGSTDTQYF. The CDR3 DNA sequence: TGTGCCACCAGTGATTTCGGGAGCACAGATACGCAGTATTTT.

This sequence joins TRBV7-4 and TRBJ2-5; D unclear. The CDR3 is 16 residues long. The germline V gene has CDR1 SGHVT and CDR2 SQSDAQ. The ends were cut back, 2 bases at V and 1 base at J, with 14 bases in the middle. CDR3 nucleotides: TGTGCCAGCAGCTTAAATGGCATTGCGGCCCAAGAGACCCAGTACTTC. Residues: CASSLNGIAAQETQYF. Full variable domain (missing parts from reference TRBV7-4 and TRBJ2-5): GAGVSQSPRYKVAKRGRDVALRCDSISGHVTLYWYRQTLGQGSEVLTYSQSDAQRDKSGRPSGRFSAERPERSVSTLKIQRTEQGDSAVYLCASSLNGIAAQETQYFGPGTRLLVL.

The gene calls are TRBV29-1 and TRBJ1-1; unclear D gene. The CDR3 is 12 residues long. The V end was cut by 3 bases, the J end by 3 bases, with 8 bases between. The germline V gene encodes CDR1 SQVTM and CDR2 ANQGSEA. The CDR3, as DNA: TGCAGCGTTGATGTTAGGGACACTGAAGCTTTCTTT. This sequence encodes CSVDVRDTEAFF.